This is a list of T cell receptor beta chains from one sample in a study of TIL therapy for anti-PD-1-resistant metastatic lung cancer. The table came from immunoSEQ multiplex PCR; TCRdb's copy has only in-frame clones and leaves some out. The table lists approximately 45,000 clones, 79% of them singletons, with about 14% in the top ten. The specimen was blood, collected at baseline. These receptors all come from a man aged 70-80 years with non-small cell lung cancer. CDR3s include the opening cysteine and the closing phenylalanine or tryptophan. The D gene is left open where the match is weak. Some rows have no size entry. The others give once, few or many, or a class for an expanded clone.

many,.,TRBJ2-3,TRBV2,TGTGCCAGCAGGGGGGATAACACAGATACGCAGTATTTT,CASRGDNTDTQYF
.,TRBD1,TRBJ2-1,TRBV27,TGTGCCAGCAGTGTAGACAGGGTCAGGTACAATGAGCAGTTCTTC,CASSVDRVRYNEQFF
.,TRBD1,TRBJ2-7,TRBV29-1,TGCAGCGTCGCGGGACAGGGTCTCCACGAGCAGTACTTC,CSVAGQGLHEQYF
.,TRBD1,TRBJ2-7,TRBV28,TGTGCCAGCAGCTATGGGACAGGGCTATACGAGCAGTACTTC,CASSYGTGLYEQYF
.,.,TRBJ2-3,TRBV5-6,TGTGCCAGCAGCTTAGGGCATGGGGGCCCGGGCACAGATACGCAGTATTTT,CASSLGHGGPGTDTQYF
few,.,TRBJ1-2,TRBV2,TGTGCCAGCAGTGAGCGGGGCAGGACCCTAGGCTATGGCTACACCTTC,CASSERGRTLGYGYTF
.,TRBD2,TRBJ2-3,TRBV7-9,TGTGCCAGCAGCCCCCGGGCCTTATCGCGGGAGGTAACAGATACGCAGTATTTT,CASSPRALSREVTDTQYF
.,.,TRBJ2-5,TRBV4-3,TGCGCCAGCAGCCAAGATCTAGGGTCGGGGGAGACCCAGTACTTC,CASSQDLGSGETQYF
.,.,TRBJ2-1,TRBV27,TGTGCCAGCAGTCCCTTGGGGGGGCTCAATGAGCAGTTCTTC,CASSPLGGLNEQFF
once,.,TRBJ2-2,TRBV5-4,TGTGCCAGCACCCCCGGGGCGGTCGGGGCTGGCGGGGAGCTGTTTTTT,CASTPGAVGAGGELFF